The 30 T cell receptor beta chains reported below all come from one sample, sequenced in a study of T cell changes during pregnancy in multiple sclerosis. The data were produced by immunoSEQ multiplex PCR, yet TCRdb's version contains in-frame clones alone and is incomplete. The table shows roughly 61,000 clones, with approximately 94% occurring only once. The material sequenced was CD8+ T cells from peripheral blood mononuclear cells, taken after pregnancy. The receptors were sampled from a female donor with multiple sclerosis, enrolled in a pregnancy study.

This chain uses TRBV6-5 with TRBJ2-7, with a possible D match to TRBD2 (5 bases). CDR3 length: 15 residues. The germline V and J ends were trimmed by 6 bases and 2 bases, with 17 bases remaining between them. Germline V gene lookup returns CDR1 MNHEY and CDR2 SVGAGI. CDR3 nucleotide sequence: TGTGCCAGCAGCTGGACTCAGGTTCCCACCTACGAGCAGTACTTC. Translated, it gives CASSWTQVPTYEQYF.

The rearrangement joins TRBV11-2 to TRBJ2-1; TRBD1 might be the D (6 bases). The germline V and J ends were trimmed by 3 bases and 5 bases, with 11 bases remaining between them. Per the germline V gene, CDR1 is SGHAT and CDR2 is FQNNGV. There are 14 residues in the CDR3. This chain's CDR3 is CASSLGSGDNEQFF. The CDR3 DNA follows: TGTGCCAGCAGCTTGGGTTCAGGGGACAATGAGCAGTTCTTC. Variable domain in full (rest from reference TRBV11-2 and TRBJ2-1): EAGVAQSPRYKIIEKRQSVAFWCNPISGHATLYWYQQILGQGPKLLIQFQNNGVVDDSQLPKDRFSAERLKGVDSTLKIQPAKLEDSAVYLCASSLGSGDNEQFFGPGTRLTVL.

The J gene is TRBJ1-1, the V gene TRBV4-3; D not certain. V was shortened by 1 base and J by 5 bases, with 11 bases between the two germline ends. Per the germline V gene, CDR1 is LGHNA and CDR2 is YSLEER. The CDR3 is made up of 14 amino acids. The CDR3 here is CASSQVRDWTEAFF. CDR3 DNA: TGCGCCAGCAGCCAAGTGAGGGATTGGACTGAAGCTTTCTTT.

The CDR3 loop reads CASSLGDSSNQPQHF. CDR3 sequence (DNA): TGCGCCAGCAGCTTGGGGGACAGCTCCAATCAGCCCCAGCATTTT. The chain has TRBV5-1 and TRBJ1-5; 7 positions match TRBD1. Germline V gene sequence: CDR1 SGHRS, CDR2 YFSETQ. The CDR3 contains 15 residues. J was trimmed by 3 bases and V by 0 bases; bases with no gene match: 3.

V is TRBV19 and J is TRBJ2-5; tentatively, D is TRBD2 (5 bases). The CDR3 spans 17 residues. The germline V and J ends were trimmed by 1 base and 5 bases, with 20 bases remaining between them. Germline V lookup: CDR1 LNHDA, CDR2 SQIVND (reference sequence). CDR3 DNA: TGTGCCAGTAGTATAGGCCCAGTACTAGTCCCTCAGGAGACCCAGTACTTC. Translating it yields CASSIGPVLVPQETQYF.

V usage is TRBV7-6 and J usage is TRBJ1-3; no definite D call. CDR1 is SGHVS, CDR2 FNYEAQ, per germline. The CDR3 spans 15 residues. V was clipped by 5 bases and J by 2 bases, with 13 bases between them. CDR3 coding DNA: TGTGCCAGCAGCCGAGGTCCGGGAACTGGAAACACCATATATTTT. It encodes CASSRGPGTGNTIYF.

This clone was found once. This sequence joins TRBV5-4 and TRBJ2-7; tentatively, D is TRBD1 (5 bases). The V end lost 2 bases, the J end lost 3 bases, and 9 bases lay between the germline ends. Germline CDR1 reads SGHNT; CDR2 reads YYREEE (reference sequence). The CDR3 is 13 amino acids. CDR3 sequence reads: CASSFGHDYEQYF. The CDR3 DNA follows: TGTGCCAGCAGCTTTGGACATGACTACGAGCAGTACTTC.

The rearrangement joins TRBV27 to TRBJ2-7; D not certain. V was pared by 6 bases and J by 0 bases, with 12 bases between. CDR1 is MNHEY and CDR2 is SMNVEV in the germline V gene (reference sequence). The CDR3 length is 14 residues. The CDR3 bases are TGTGCCAGCAGCCCGCCGTCCAGCTCCTACGAGCAGTACTTC. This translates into CASSPPSSSYEQYF.

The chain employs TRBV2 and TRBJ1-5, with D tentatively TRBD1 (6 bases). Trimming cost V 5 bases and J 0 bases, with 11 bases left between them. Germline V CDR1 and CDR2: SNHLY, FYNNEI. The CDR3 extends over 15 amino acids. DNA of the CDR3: TGTGCCAGCAGTTGGGACATTGATAGCAATCAGCCCCAGCATTTT. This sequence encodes CASSWDIDSNQPQHF.

CDR3 nucleotides: TGTGCCAGTACGTCGTGGGAAGCGGGTCAGCCCCAGCATTTT. Its protein is CASTSWEAGQPQHF. The gene calls are TRBV19 and TRBJ1-5; D is unresolved. Trimming left V 7 bases short and J 6 bases short, with 16 bases between. In germline, CDR1 is LNHDA, CDR2 SQIVND (reference sequence). This CDR3 has 14 amino acids. Drawing the rest from reference TRBV19 and TRBJ1-5, the complete variable domain is DGGITQSPKYLFRKEGQNVTLSCEQNLNHDAMYWYRQDPGQGLRLIYYSQIVNDFQKGDIAEGYSVSREKKESFPLTVTSAQKNPTAFYLCASTSWEAGQPQHFGDGTRLSIL.

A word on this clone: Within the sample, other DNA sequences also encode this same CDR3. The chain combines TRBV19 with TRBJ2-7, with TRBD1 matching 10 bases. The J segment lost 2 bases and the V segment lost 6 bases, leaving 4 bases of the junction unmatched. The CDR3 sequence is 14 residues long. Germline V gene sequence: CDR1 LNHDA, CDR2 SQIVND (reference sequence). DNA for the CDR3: TGTGCCAGTAGCACCGGGACAGGGGCCTACGAGCAGTACTTC. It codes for CASSTGTGAYEQYF.

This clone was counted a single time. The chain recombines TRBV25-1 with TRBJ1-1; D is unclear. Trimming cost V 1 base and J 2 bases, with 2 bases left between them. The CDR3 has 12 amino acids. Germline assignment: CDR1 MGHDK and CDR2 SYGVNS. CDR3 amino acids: CASSESNTEAFF. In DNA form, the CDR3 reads TGTGCCAGCAGTGAATCTAACACTGAAGCTTTCTTT.

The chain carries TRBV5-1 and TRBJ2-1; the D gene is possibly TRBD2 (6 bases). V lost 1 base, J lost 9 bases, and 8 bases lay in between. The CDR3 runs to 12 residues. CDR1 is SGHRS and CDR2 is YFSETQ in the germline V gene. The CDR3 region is CASSLYGGEQFF. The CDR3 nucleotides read TGCGCCAGCAGCTTGTACGGGGGTGAGCAGTTCTTC.

CDR3 DNA: TGCGCCAGCAGCCAAGGGACGGCGGGAGGAAACTCCTACGAGCAGTACTTC. It yields the protein CASSQGTAGGNSYEQYF. The V gene is TRBV4-3, the J gene TRBJ2-7, with TRBD2 identical over 8 bases. The CDR3 totals 17 residues. V lost 1 base and J lost 0; bases outside the gene matches: 8. CDR1 LGHNA and CDR2 YSLEER come from the germline V gene.

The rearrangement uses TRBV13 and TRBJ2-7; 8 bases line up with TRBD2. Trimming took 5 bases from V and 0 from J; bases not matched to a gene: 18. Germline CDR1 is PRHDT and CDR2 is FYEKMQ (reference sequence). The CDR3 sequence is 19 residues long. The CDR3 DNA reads TGTGCCAGCAGCAGTAGAGACGGACCGGGACTAGGAGGCTCCTACGAGCAGTACTTC. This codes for CASSSRDGPGLGGSYEQYF.

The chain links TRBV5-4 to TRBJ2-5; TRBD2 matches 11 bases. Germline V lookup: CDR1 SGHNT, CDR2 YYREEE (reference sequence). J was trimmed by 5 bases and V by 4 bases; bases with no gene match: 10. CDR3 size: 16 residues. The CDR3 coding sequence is TGTGCCAGCAGCGAGTTACTAGCGGGAGATGAGGAGACCCAGTACTTC. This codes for CASSELLAGDEETQYF.

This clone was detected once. The CDR3 sequence is CASSGQSSYNEQFF. The CDR3 bases are TGTGCCAGCAGTGGACAGAGCTCCTACAATGAGCAGTTCTTC. The chain joins TRBV6-5 to TRBJ2-1; D may be TRBD1 (6 bases). Deletions cut 5 bases from V and 0 bases from J, with 8 bases between. Germline loops: CDR1 MNHEY, CDR2 SVGAGI. The CDR3 loop spans 14 amino acids.

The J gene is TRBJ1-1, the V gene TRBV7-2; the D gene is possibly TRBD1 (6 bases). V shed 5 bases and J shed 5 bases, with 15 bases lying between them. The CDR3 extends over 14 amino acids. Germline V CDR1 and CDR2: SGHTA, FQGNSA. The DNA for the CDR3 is TGTGCCAGCAGCCTGAACAGGGCGGCGACTGAAGCTTTCTTT. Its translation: CASSLNRAATEAFF.

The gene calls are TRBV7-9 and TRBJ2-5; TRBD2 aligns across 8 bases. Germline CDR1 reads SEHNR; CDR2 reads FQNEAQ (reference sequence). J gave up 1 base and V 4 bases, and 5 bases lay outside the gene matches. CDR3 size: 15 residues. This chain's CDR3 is CASSSSLAVQETQYF. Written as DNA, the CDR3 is TGTGCCAGCAGCTCCTCACTAGCGGTCCAAGAGACCCAGTACTTC.

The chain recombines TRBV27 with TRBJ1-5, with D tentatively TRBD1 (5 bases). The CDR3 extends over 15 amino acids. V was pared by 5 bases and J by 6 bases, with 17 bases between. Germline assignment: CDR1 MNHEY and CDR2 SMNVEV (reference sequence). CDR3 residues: CASSRGGGLFQPQHF. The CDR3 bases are TGTGCCAGCAGTCGTGGGGGAGGCCTATTTCAGCCCCAGCATTTT.

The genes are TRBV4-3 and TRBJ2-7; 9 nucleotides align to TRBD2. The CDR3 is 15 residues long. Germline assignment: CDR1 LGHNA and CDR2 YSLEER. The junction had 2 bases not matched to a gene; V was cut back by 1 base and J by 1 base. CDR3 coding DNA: TGCGCCAGCAGCCAAGGGACTAGCGCATCCTACGAGCAGTACTTC. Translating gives CASSQGTSASYEQYF.

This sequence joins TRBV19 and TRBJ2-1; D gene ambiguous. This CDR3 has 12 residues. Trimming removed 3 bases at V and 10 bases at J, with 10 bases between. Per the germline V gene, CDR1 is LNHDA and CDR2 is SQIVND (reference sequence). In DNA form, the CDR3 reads TGTGCCAGTAGTATCGGTCTGAGCGAGCAGTTCTTC. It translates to CASSIGLSEQFF.

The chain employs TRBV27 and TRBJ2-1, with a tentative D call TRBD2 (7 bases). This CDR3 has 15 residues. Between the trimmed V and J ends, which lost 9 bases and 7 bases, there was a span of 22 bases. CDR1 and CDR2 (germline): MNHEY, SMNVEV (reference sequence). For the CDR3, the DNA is TGTGCCAGTATTCCCGGGGGCGGGAGTTGGAATGAGCAGTTCTTC. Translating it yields CASIPGGGSWNEQFF.

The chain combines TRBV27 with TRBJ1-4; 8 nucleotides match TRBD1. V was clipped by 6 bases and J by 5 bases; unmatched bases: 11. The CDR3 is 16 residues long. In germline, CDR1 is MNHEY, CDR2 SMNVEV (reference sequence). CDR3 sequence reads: CASRPNRGGLNEKLFF. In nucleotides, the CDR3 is TGTGCCAGCAGACCTAACAGGGGGGGCTTAAATGAAAAACTGTTTTTT.

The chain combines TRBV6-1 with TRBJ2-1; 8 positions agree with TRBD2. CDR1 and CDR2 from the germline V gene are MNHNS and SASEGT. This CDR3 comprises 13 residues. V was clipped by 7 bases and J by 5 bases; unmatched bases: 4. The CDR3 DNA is TGTGCCAGCAAAAGCGGGAGCGACAATGAGCAGTTCTTC. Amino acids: CASKSGSDNEQFF.

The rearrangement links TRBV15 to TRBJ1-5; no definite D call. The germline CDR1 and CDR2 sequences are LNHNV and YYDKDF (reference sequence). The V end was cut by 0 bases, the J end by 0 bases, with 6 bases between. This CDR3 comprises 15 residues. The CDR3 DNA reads TGTGCCACCAGCAGAGACAGAAATAGCAATCAGCCCCAGCATTTT. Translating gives CATSRDRNSNQPQHF.

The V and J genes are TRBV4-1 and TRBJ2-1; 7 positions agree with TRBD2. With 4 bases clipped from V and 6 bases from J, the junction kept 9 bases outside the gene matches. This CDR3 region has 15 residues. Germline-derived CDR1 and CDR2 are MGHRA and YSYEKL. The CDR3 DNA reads TGCGCCAGCAGCCTGCCGGCTAGCGGCCGCAATGAGCAGTTCTTC. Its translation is CASSLPASGRNEQFF.

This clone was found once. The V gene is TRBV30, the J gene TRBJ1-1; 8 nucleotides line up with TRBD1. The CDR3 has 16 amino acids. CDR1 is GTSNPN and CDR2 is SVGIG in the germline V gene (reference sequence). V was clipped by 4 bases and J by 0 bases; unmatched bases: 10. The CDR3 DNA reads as TGTGCCTGGACCCAGGGGGCAGGTGGGATGAACACTGAAGCTTTCTTT. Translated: CAWTQGAGGMNTEAFF.

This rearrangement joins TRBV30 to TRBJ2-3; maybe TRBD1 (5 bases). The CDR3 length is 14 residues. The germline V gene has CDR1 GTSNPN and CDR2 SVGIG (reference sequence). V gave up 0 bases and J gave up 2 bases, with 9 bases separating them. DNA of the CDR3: TGTGCCTGGAGTGTACTGGGGCTCACAGATACGCAGTATTTT. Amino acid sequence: CAWSVLGLTDTQYF.

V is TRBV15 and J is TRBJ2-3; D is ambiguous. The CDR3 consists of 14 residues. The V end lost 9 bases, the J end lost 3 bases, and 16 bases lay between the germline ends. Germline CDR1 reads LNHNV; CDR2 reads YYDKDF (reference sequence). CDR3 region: CATGRAGWTDTQYF. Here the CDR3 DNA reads TGTGCCACTGGGCGTGCCGGTTGGACAGATACGCAGTATTTT.